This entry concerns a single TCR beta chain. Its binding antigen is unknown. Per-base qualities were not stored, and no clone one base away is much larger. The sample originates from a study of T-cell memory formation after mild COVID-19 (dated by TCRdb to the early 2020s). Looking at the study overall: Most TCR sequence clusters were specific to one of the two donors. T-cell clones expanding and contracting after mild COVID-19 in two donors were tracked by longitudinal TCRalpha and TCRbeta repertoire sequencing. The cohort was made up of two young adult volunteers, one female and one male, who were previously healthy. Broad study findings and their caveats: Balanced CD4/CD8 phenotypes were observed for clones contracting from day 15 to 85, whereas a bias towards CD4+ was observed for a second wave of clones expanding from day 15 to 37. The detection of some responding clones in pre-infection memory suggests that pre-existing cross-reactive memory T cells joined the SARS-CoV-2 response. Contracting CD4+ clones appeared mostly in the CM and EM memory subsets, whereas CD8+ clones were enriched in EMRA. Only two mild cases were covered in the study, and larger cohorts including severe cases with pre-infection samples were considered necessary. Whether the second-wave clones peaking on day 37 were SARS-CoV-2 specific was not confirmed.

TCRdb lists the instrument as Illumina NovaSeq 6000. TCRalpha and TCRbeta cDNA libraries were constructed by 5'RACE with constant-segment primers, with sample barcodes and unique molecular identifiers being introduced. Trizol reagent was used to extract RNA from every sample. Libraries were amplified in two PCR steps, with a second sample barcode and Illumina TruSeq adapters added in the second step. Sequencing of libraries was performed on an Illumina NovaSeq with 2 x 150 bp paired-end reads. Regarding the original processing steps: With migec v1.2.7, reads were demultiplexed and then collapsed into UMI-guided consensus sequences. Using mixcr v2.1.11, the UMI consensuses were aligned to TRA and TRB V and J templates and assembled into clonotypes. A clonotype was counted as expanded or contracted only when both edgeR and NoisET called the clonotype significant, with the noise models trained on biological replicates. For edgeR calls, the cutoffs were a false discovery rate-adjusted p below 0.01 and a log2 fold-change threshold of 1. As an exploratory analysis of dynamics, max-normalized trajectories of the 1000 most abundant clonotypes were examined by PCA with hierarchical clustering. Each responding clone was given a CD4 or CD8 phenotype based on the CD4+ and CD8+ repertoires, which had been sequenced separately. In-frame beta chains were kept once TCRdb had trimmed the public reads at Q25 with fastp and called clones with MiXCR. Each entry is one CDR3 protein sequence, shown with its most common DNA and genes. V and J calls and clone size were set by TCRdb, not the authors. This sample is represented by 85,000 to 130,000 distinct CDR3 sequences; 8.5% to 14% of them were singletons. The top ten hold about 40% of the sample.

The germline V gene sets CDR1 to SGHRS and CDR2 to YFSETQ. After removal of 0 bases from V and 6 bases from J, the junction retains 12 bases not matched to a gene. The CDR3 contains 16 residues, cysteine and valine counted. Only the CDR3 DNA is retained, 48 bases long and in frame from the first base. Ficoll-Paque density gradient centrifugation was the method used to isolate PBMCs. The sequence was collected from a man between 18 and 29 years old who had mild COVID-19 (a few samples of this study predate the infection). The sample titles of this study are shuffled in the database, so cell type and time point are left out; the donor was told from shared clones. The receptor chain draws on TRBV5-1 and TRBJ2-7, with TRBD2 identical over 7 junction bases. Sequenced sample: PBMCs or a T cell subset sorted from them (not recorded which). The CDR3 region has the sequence CASSLGEASGSGEQYV. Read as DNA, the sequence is TGCGCCAGCAGCTTGGGAGAGGCTAGCGGATCTGGCGAGCAGTACGTC.